This T cell receptor beta chain came from a study of T-cell memory formation after mild COVID-19 (dated by TCRdb to 2020 to 2023). For the study in its entirety: Most TCR sequence clusters were specific to one of the two donors. In a couple of donors, T-cell clones that expanded and contracted after mild COVID-19 were tracked by sequencing TCRalpha and TCRbeta repertoires over time. Two young, previously healthy adult volunteers made up the cohort, one male and one female.

Study-wide conclusions, independent of this receptor: Only a couple of mild cases were covered in the study, and larger cohorts including severe cases with pre-infection samples were considered necessary. The detection of some responding clones in pre-infection memory suggests that pre-existing cross-reactive memory T cells joined the SARS-CoV-2 response. Contracting CD4+ clones turned up mainly in the CM and EM memory subsets, whereas EMRA was where CD8+ clones were enriched. SARS-CoV-2 specificity was not confirmed for the second-wave clones peaking on day 37. Clones that contracted from day 15 to 85 showed balanced CD4/CD8 phenotypes, whereas a second wave of clones that expanded from day 15 to 37 leaned towards CD4+.

As for this clonotype: Which antigen it targets is not known. Within one base of it there is no much larger clone, and no base qualities were kept.

CDR1 is given as DFQATT and CDR2 as SNEGSKA, both from the germline V gene (reference sequence). V trim: 0 bases; J trim: 5 bases; unmatched bases: 3. The CDR3 numbers 14 residues from cysteine through phenylalanine. Of the read, only the CDR3 DNA is kept; its 42 bases are in frame from base 1. Sequenced using an Illumina NovaSeq 6000. TCRalpha and TCRbeta cDNA libraries were built by 5'RACE with constant-segment primers, adding sample barcodes and unique molecular identifiers. RNA was extracted from every sample with Trizol reagent. Library amplification was performed in two PCR steps, and a second sample barcode and Illumina TruSeq adapters were introduced in the second step. Sequencing of libraries was performed on an Illumina NovaSeq with 2 x 150 bp paired-end reads. Processing in the source paper ran as follows. The reads were demultiplexed and collapsed into UMI-guided consensus sequences using migec v1.2.7. With mixcr v2.1.11, UMI consensuses were aligned to TRA and TRB V and J templates and assembled into clonotypes. Clonotypes were classified as expanded or contracted when called significant by both edgeR and NoisET, with noise models trained on biological replicates. For edgeR calls, a false discovery rate-adjusted p below 0.01 and a log2 fold-change threshold of 1 were applied. As an exploratory analysis of dynamics, max-normalized trajectories of the 1000 most abundant clonotypes were examined by PCA with hierarchical clustering. Separately sequenced CD4+ and CD8+ repertoires were used to assign the CD4 or CD8 phenotype of responding clones. In TCRdb, the public reads were trimmed at Q25 with fastp and aligned with MiXCR, with productive beta chains retained. Under each unique CDR3 protein, matching rows form one entry showing the most common genes and DNA. These V and J calls rely on TCRdb rather than the paper's analysis. The sample table records some 180,000 distinct CDR3 sequences; about a fifth of these occur just once. The ten largest clones take up under 4.5% of the sample.

Ficoll-Paque density gradient centrifugation was the method used to isolate PBMCs. Sequences were obtained from PBMCs or a T cell subset sorted from them (not recorded which). This sequence was found in a man between 18 and 29 years old who had mild COVID-19 (a few samples of this study predate the infection). The sample titles of this study are shuffled in the database, so cell type and time point are left out; the donor was told from shared clones. The rearrangement joined TRBV20-1 to TRBJ2-3; TRBD2 aligns with 9 central bases. The bases read TGCAGTGCTAGAGATTATAGCGGGGGAGATACGCAGTATTTT. The encoded protein is CSARDYSGGDTQYF.